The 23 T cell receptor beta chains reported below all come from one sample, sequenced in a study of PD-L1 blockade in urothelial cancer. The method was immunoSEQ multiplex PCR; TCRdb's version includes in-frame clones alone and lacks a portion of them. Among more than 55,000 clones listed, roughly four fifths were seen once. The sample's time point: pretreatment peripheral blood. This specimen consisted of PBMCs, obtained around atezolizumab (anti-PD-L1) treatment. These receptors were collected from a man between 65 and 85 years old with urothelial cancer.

This CDR3 is CASSQESSGTYEQYF. The CDR3 DNA reads as TGTGCCAGCAGCCAAGAATCTAGCGGAACCTACGAGCAGTACTTC. This chain joins TRBV14 and TRBJ2-7, with 7 bases identical to TRBD2. V was clipped by 0 bases and J by 2 bases; unmatched bases: 4. The CDR3 totals 15 residues. Germline CDR1 and CDR2: SGHDN and FVKESK.

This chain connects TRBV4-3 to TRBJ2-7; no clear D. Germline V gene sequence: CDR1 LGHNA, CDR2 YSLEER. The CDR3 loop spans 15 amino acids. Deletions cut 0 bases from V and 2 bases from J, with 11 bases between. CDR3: CASSQDASGAYEQYF. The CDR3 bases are TGCGCCAGCAGCCAAGATGCGAGTGGTGCCTACGAGCAGTACTTC.

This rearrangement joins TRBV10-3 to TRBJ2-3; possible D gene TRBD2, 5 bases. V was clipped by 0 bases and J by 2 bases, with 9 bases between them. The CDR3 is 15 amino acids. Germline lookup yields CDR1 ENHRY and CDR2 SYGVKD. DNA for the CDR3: TGTGCCATCAGTGAGTCGGAGGCCCCCACAGATACGCAGTATTTT. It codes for CAISESEAPTDTQYF.

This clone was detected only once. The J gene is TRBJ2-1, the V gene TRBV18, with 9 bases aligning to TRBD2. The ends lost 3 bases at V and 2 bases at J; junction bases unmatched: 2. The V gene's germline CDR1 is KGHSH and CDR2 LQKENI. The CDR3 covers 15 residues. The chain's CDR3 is CASSPTSGPYNEQFF. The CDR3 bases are TGTGCCAGCTCACCGACTAGCGGTCCCTACAATGAGCAGTTCTTC.

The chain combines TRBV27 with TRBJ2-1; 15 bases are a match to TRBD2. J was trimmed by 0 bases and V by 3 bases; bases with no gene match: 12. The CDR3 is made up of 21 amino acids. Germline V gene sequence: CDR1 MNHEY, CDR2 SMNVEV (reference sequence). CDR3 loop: CASSFKGTSGRFLSSYNEQFF. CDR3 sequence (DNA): TGTGCCAGCAGTTTCAAGGGGACTAGCGGGAGGTTCCTAAGCTCCTACAATGAGCAGTTCTTC.

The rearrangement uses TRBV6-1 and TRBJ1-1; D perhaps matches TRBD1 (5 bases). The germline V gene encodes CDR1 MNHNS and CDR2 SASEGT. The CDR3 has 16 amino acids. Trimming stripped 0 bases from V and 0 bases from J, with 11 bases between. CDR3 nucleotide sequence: TGTGCCAGCAGTGAAGCGAACCCGACAGTGAACACTGAAGCTTTCTTT. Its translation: CASSEANPTVNTEAFF.

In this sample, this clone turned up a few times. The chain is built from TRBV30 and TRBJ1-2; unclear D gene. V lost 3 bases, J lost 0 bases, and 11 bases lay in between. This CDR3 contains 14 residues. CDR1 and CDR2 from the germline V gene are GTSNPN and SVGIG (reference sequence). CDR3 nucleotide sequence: TGTGCCTGGAGGCGGTCACATGCTAACTATGGCTACACCTTC. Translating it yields CAWRRSHANYGYTF.

The CDR3 loop reads CASSLGVSYNEQFF. The CDR3, as DNA: TGCGCCAGCTCCCTCGGGGTATCCTACAATGAGCAGTTCTTC. The rearrangement uses TRBV5-1 and TRBJ2-1; a weak D match, TRBD2 (5 bases). CDR1 and CDR2 (germline): SGHRS, YFSETQ. The V end lost 7 bases, the J end lost 1 base, and 12 bases lay between the germline ends. CDR3 size: 14 residues.

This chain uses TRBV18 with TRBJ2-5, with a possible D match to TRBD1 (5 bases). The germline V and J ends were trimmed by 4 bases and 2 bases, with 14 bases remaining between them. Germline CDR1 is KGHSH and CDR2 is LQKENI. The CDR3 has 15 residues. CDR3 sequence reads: CASSLSRQGQETQYF. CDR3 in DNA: TGTGCCAGCTCACTTTCCCGCCAGGGACAAGAGACCCAGTACTTC.

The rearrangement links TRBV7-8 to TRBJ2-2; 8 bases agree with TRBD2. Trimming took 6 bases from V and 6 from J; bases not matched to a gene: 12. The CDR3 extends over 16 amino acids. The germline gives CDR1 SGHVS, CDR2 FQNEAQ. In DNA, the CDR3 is TGTGCCAGCAGTAGAAGCGGGGGCGAAGGTTCCGGGGAGCTGTTTTTT. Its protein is CASSRSGGEGSGELFF.

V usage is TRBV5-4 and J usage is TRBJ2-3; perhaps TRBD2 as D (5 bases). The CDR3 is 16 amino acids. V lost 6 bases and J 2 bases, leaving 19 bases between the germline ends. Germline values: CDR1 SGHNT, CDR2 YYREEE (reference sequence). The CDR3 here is CASTTALGEVTDTQYF. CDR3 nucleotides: TGTGCCAGCACCACCGCGCTGGGAGAAGTCACAGATACGCAGTATTTT.

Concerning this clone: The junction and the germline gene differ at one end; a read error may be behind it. DNA of the CDR3: TGTGCTAGCAGCTTATCGGTGACTAGCATACATGAGCAGTTCTTC. Amino acid sequence: CASSLSVTSIHEQFF. The chain carries TRBV7-7 and TRBJ2-1; 7 bases match TRBD2. CDR1 is SSHAT and CDR2 is FNYEAQ in the germline V gene (reference sequence). The CDR3 has 15 amino acids.

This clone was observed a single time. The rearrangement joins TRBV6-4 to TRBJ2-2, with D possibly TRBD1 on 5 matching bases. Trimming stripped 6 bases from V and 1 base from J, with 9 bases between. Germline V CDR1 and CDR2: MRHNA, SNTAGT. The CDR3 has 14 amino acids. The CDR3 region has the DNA TGTGCCAGCAGAAGAGACAGGAACACCGGGGAGCTGTTTTTT. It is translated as CASRRDRNTGELFF.

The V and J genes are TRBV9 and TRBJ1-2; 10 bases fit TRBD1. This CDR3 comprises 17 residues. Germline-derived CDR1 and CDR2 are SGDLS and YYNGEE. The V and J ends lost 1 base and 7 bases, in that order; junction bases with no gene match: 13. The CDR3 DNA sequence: TGTGCCAGCAGCGTATATCCCCCGGGACAGGGGCCCGGTGGCTACACCTTC. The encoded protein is CASSVYPPGQGPGGYTF. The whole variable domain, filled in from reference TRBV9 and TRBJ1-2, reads DSGVTQTPKHLITATGQRVTLRCSPRSGDLSVYWYQQSLDQGLQFLIQYYNGEERAKGNILERFSAQQFPDLHSELNLSSLELGDSALYFCASSVYPPGQGPGGYTFGSGTRLTVV.

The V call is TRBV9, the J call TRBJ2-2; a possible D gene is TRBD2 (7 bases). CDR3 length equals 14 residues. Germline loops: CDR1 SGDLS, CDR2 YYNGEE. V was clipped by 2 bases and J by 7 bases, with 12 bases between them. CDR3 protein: CASSVSGGHGELFF. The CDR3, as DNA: TGTGCCAGCAGCGTTTCGGGGGGCCACGGGGAGCTGTTTTTT. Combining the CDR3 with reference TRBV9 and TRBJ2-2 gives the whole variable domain DSGVTQTPKHLITATGQRVTLRCSPRSGDLSVYWYQQSLDQGLQFLIQYYNGEERAKGNILERFSAQQFPDLHSELNLSSLELGDSALYFCASSVSGGHGELFFGEGSRLTVL.

CDR3: CASSEYGTADEKLFF. CDR3 nucleotide sequence: TGTGCCAGCAGTGAATACGGGACAGCCGATGAAAAACTGTTTTTT. The V and J genes are TRBV25-1 and TRBJ1-4; 7 bases fit TRBD1. The CDR3 runs to 15 residues. The V segment lost 0 bases and the J segment 6 bases; nucleotides outside the gene matches: 4. Germline values: CDR1 MGHDK, CDR2 SYGVNS.

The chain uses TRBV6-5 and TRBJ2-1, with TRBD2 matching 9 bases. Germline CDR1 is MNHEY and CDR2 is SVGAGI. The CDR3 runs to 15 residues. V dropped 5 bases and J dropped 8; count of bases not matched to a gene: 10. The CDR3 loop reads CASSPGGSGRYEQFF. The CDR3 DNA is TGTGCCAGCAGTCCCGGGGGGAGCGGGAGGTATGAGCAGTTCTTC.

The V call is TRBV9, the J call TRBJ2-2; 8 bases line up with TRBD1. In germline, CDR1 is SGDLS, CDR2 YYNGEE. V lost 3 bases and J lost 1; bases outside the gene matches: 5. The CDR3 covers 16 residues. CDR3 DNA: TGTGCCAGCAGCGGCAGTGGGACAGGGAACACCGGGGAGCTGTTTTTT. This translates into CASSGSGTGNTGELFF.

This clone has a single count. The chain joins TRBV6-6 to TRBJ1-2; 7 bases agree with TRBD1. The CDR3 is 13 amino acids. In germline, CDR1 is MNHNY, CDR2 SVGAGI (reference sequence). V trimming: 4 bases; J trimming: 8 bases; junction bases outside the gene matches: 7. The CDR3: CASSSRGRWGYTF. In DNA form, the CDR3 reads TGTGCCAGCAGTTCGAGGGGGCGGTGGGGCTACACCTTC.

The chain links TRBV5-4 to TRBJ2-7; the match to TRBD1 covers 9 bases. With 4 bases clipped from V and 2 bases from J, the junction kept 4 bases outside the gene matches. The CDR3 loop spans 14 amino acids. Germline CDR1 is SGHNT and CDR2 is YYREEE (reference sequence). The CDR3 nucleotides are TGTGCCAGCAGCCACCGGGACAGGGCCTACGAGCAGTACTTC. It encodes CASSHRDRAYEQYF.

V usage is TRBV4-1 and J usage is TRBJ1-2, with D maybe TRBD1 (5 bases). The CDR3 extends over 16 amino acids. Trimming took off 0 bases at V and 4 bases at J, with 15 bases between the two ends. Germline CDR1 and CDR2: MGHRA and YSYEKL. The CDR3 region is CASSQEGVAAPYGYTF. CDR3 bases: TGCGCCAGCAGCCAAGAAGGGGTGGCAGCTCCCTATGGCTACACCTTC.

The CDR3 coding sequence is TGCAGCGTTGACCGGCTGCCTAGCGGGACCCAAGAGACCCAGTACTTC. Translation gives CSVDRLPSGTQETQYF. The V call is TRBV29-1, the J call TRBJ2-5; 9 nucleotides agree with TRBD2. The V gene's germline CDR1 is SQVTM and CDR2 ANQGSEA. The CDR3 runs 16 residues. V lost 3 bases to trimming and J lost 1 base; unmatched junction nucleotides: 9.

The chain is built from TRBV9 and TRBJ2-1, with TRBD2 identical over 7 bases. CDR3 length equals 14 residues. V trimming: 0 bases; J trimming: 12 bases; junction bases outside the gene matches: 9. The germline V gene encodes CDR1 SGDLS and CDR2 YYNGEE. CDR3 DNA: TGTGCCAGCAGCGTAGATGGGGGGGATTTAGGGCAGTTCTTC. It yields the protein CASSVDGGDLGQFF.